Sequencing of this T cell receptor (beta chain) was carried out in a study of graft-versus-host responses after intestinal transplantation. Sequencing was performed with immunoSEQ multiplex PCR; in TCRdb, only in-frame clones are kept and a portion is missing. The sample holds about 50,000 clones; 80% to 95% are singletons and the top ten take more than 2%. This CDR3 has 16 amino acids. V gave up 4 bases and J gave up 4 bases; unmatched junction bases: 11. Germline-derived CDR1 and CDR2 are MNHNY and SVGAGI (reference sequence). The table lists this clone with a count of one. The target antigen is unknown.

The source of this sequence is a human donor who was the organ donor for an intestinal transplant. Source: unstimulated CD4+ T cells sorted from spleen or lymph node cells, taken before transplant. V gene TRBV6-6 combines with J gene TRBJ1-2; TRBD1 agrees at 8 bases. CDR3 region: CASSFPSGTGLYGYTF. In DNA form, the CDR3 reads TGTGCCAGCAGTTTCCCTTCCGGGACAGGCCTCTATGGCTACACCTTC.